This T cell receptor beta chain was identified during a study of T cells in Graves' hyperthyroidism and ophthalmopathy. RNA transcripts provided the source from which TCR beta CDR3 regions were amplified. The study used the HTBI primer set for a first-round RT-PCR of the TCR CDR3. From the multiplex PCR reads, TCRdb called clonotypes with MiXCR, one entry per CDR3 protein. Here the sample spans around 370,000 distinct CDR3 sequences, approximately 17% being singletons. This clonotype occurred a few times. The CDR3 runs 16 residues. Germline V CDR1 and CDR2: MNHEY, SVGAGI. The germline V and J ends were trimmed by 0 bases and 6 bases, with 12 bases remaining between them.

J is TRBJ1-6 and V is TRBV6-5, with no clear D. Sequencing was done on a sample of blood. The receptor comes from a young man with Graves' ophthalmopathy. The CDR3 nucleotides read TGTGCCAGCAGTTACTCGTTTGGGGTCGGTAATTCACCCCTCCACTTT. Protein product: CASSYSFGVGNSPLHF.